This TCR beta chain was sequenced in a study of T-cell memory formation after mild COVID-19. Study-wide findings and caveats: Pre-infection memory showed some responding clones, and this suggested that cross-reactive memory joined. CM and EM subsets held most contracting CD4+ clones; EMRA held CD8+ ones.

The V and J ends lost 4 bases and 4 bases, in that order; junction bases with no gene match: 7. In germline, CDR1 is SGHRS, CDR2 YFSETQ. CDR3 length: 14 amino acids. One entry per CDR3 protein results from TCRdb running MiXCR on the 5' RACE reads. The sample yields 400,000 to 550,000 distinct CDR3 sequences, about 23% seen once. Notes on this clonotype: Antigen specificity is unknown.

The source material was PBMCs or a T cell subset sorted from them (not recorded which). The TCR comes from an adult woman who had mild COVID-19 (a few samples of this study predate the infection). Cell type and time point are not known. This chain joins TRBV5-1 and TRBJ1-2, with 7 positions matching TRBD1. The CDR3 protein is CASSREGQLYGYTF. CDR3 coding DNA: TGCGCCAGCAGCCGAGAGGGACAGCTCTATGGCTACACCTTC.